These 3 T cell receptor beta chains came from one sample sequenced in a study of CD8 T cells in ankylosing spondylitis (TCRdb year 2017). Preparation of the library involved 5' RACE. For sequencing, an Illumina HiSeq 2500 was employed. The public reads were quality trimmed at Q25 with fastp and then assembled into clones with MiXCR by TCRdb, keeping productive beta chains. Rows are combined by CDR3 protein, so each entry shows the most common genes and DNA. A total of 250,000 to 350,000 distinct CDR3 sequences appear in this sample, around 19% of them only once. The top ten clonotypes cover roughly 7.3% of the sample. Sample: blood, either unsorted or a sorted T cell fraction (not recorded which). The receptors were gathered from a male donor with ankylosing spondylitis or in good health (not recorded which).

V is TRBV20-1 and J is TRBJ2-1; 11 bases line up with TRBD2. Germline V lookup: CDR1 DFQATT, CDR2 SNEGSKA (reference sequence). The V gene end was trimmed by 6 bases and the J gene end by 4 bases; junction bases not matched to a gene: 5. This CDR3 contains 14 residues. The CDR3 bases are TGCAGTGCCCTCAGACTAGCGGGGTACAATGAGCAGTTCTTC. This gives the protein CSALRLAGYNEQFF.

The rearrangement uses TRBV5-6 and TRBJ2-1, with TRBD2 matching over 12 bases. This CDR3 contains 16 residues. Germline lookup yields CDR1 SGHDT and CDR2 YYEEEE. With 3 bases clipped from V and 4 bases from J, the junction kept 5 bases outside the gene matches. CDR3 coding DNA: TGTGCCAGCAGCTCCCGACTAGCGGGGGTATACAATGAGCAGTTCTTC. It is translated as CASSSRLAGVYNEQFF.

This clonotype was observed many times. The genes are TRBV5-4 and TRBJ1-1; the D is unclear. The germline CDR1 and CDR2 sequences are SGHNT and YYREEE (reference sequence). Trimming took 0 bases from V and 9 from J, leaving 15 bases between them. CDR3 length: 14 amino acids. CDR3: CASSLDGRSEKAFF. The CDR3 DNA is TGTGCCAGCAGCTTGGACGGCCGGTCAGAAAAAGCTTTCTTT.